The source of this T cell receptor (beta chain) is a study of OX40 agonist ivuxolimab in advanced cancers. Study background: Patients assigned to dose escalation were diagnosed with hepatocellular carcinoma, melanoma, renal cell or head and neck cancer.

Germline-derived CDR1 and CDR2 are LNHDA and SQIVND (reference sequence). The CDR3 spans 16 residues. The V gene lost 0 bases and the J gene lost 1 base, with 7 bases spanning the gap. Assay: immunoSEQ multiplex PCR; the TCRdb copy retains only in-frame clones and omits some. The repertoire holds fewer than 120,000 clones, with approximately 89% as singletons. Sequencing used CD4+ or CD8+ T cells sorted from blood, obtained in a trial of the OX40 agonist ivuxolimab. This chain connects TRBV19 to TRBJ1-6; D gene ambiguous. This clonotype was sampled from an adult with an advanced solid tumor such as melanoma, head and neck, liver or kidney cancer. The CDR3 nucleotides are TGTGCCAGTAGTATAGAGGGAGTTTCCTATAATTCACCCCTCCACTTT. It codes for CASSIEGVSYNSPLHF.